The subject of this entry is one TCR beta chain. The study counted Cohort 3 donors as recovered given two negative PCRs, clearance, or symptom resolution. The assay was immunoSEQ multiplex PCR, and TCRdb's table has in-frame clones only and misses some. The sample has over 200,000 clones, nearly 90% seen once. The CDR3 totals 13 residues. Deletions cut 3 bases from V and 1 base from J, with 10 bases between. Per germline, CDR1 GTSNPN and CDR2 SVGIG (reference sequence). The data belong to a study of blood T cell repertoires in COVID-19. Study at large: Acute and convalescent COVID-19 samples came from the United States, Italy and Spain. The cDNA or gDNA used as material had been derived from T cells, B-cell-depleted T cells, or PBMCs.

This TCR came from a man younger than 45 who had recovered from COVID-19. J is TRBJ2-7 and V is TRBV30; D perhaps matches TRBD1 (5 bases). The sequencing input was PBMCs or T cells enriched from blood (not recorded which). The CDR3, as DNA: TGTGCCTGGAGAGTAGGACAATCCTACGAGCAGTACTTC. This codes for CAWRVGQSYEQYF.